A single sample gave rise to the 21 T cell receptor beta chains below, sequenced in a study of T cell responses to AZD1222 COVID-19 vaccine. Produced via immunoSEQ multiplex PCR; TCRdb's table is partial and in-frame only. The repertoire holds roughly 100,000 clones, with roughly 88% as singletons. The sample was peripheral blood, taken on day 0 of AZD1222 vaccination. All receptors come from an adult in good health.

This clone was recorded a few times. The chain recombines TRBV5-1 with TRBJ2-2; D gene ambiguous. Germline V lookup: CDR1 SGHRS, CDR2 YFSETQ. V was shortened by 6 bases and J by 6 bases, with 9 bases between the two germline ends. The CDR3 consists of 12 residues. Written as DNA, the CDR3 is TGCGCCAGCACGTCTGAGGCCGGGGAGCTGTTTTTT. Protein product: CASTSEAGELFF.

V is TRBV5-6 and J is TRBJ1-2; D not resolved. This CDR3 spans 15 amino acids. The V end lost 3 bases, the J end lost 0 bases, and 12 bases lay between the germline ends. Germline lookup yields CDR1 SGHDT and CDR2 YYEEEE. The CDR3 is CASSSLIEANYGYTF. CDR3 nucleotides: TGTGCCAGCAGCTCACTAATAGAAGCTAACTATGGCTACACCTTC.

The chain combines TRBV11-2 with TRBJ1-6, with TRBD1 as a possible D gene (6 bases). This CDR3 region has 15 residues. Looked up from germline, CDR1 is SGHAT and CDR2 is FQNNGV. V lost 0 bases and J 7 bases, leaving 10 bases between the germline ends. The DNA of the CDR3 is TGTGCCAGCAGCTTAGAATGGGGGGCAAATTCACCCCTCCACTTT. It is translated as CASSLEWGANSPLHF. The whole variable domain, remainder taken from reference TRBV11-2 and TRBJ1-6, is EAGVAQSPRYKIIEKRQSVAFWCNPISGHATLYWYQQILGQGPKLLIQFQNNGVVDDSQLPKDRFSAERLKGVDSTLKIQPAKLEDSAVYLCASSLEWGANSPLHFGNGTRLTVT.

J is TRBJ1-2 and V is TRBV19; D is ambiguous. Looked up from germline, CDR1 is LNHDA and CDR2 is SQIVND (reference sequence). The CDR3 consists of 16 residues. With 1 base removed from V and 1 base from J, the gap between germline ends came to 13 bases. The CDR3 sequence: CASSIGGRNYNYGYTF. In DNA, the CDR3 is TGTGCCAGTAGTATAGGAGGAAGGAATTATAACTATGGCTACACCTTC.

The CDR3 DNA sequence: TGTGCCAGCAGTGAAGCGCTTCGCACAGATTTTAATCAGCCCCAGCATTTT. Translating it yields CASSEALRTDFNQPQHF. The chain combines TRBV2 with TRBJ1-5; D is unclear. Germline V gene lookup returns CDR1 SNHLY and CDR2 FYNNEI. The CDR3 is 17 residues long. V lost 0 bases and J lost 4, with 16 bases in between.

The CDR3 protein is CASSFPPAGGANEQFF. As DNA, the CDR3 is TGCGCCAGCAGCTTTCCGCCAGCGGGGGGTGCAAATGAGCAGTTCTTC. This chain uses TRBV5-1 with TRBJ2-1, with 9 positions matching TRBD2. The germline CDR1 and CDR2 sequences are SGHRS and YFSETQ. The CDR3 contains 16 residues. V shed 2 bases, J shed 7 bases, and the junction held 10 bases outside the gene matches.

The chain is built from TRBV27 and TRBJ2-1, with TRBD2 identical over 12 bases. The germline V gene encodes CDR1 MNHEY and CDR2 SMNVEV (reference sequence). This CDR3 region has 16 residues. V was clipped by 5 bases and J by 4 bases; unmatched bases: 6. This chain's CDR3 is CASSQGTSGRYNEQFF. CDR3 in DNA: TGTGCCAGCAGTCAAGGGACTAGCGGGCGTTACAATGAGCAGTTCTTC.

The rearrangement uses TRBV11-2 and TRBJ1-4; 11 nucleotides agree with TRBD1. The CDR3 has 16 residues. V dropped 5 bases and J dropped 3; count of bases not matched to a gene: 5. Per the germline V gene, CDR1 is SGHAT and CDR2 is FQNNGV. Here the CDR3 reads CASSRGQGASNEKLFF. In DNA form, the CDR3 reads TGTGCCAGCAGCCGAGGACAGGGGGCGTCTAATGAAAAACTGTTTTTT.

This clone has a single count. The V and J genes are TRBV19 and TRBJ2-7; D is unresolved. Germline loops: CDR1 LNHDA, CDR2 SQIVND (reference sequence). This CDR3 has 14 amino acids. V shed 5 bases and J shed 1 base, with 12 bases lying between them. The CDR3, as DNA: TGTGCCAGTAGTCCCGGCAGTATGTCCTACGAGCAGTACTTC. This encodes CASSPGSMSYEQYF.

This sequence joins TRBV6-2 or TRBV6-3 and TRBJ2-7, with 7 bases that match TRBD1. V trimming: 2 bases; J trimming: 1 base; junction bases outside the gene matches: 14. This CDR3 spans 18 amino acids. From germline, CDR1 is MNHEY and CDR2 SVGEGT. This CDR3 reads CASSYEGAKDWNSYEQYF. Here the CDR3 DNA reads TGTGCCAGCAGTTACGAGGGGGCCAAGGACTGGAATTCCTACGAGCAGTACTTC.

The chain carries TRBV6-1 and TRBJ2-1; 9 bases fit TRBD2. The germline V gene encodes CDR1 MNHNS and CDR2 SASEGT. The J segment lost 12 bases and the V segment lost 2 bases, leaving 11 bases of the junction unmatched. The CDR3 sequence is 15 residues long. The CDR3 DNA is TGTGCCAGCAGTGAAATTGGCGGGGGGGCCTTTGGGCAGTTCTTC. This encodes CASSEIGGGAFGQFF.

V is TRBV19 and J is TRBJ2-1; TRBD2 matches 10 bases. After removal of 3 bases from V and 3 bases from J, the junction contained 14 bases not matched to a gene. Germline CDR1 is LNHDA and CDR2 is SQIVND (reference sequence). This CDR3 region has 19 residues. The CDR3 protein is CASSMPLQREGSYYNEQFF. The CDR3 DNA is TGTGCCAGTAGTATGCCCCTCCAGCGGGAGGGGTCCTACTACAATGAGCAGTTCTTC.

The chain couples TRBV11-2 to TRBJ2-1; the match to TRBD2 covers 8 bases. Losses at the gene ends were 5 bases for V and 5 bases for J; bases not matched to a gene: 8. The CDR3 consists of 15 residues. Per germline, CDR1 SGHAT and CDR2 FQNNGV. CDR3 sequence: CASSLALAGNNEQFF. The CDR3 coding sequence is TGTGCCAGCAGCCTAGCGTTAGCGGGAAACAATGAGCAGTTCTTC.

The V and J genes are TRBV6-2 or TRBV6-3 and TRBJ1-5; no firm D call. The CDR3 is 16 amino acids. The germline gives CDR1 MNHEY, CDR2 SVGEGT. Trimming shortened V by 6 bases and J by 4 bases, and 19 bases separated the two germline ends. The CDR3 loop is CASSFLKLRGNQPQHF. In nucleotides, the CDR3 is TGTGCCAGCAGCTTCTTAAAACTTCGTGGTAATCAGCCCCAGCATTTT.

The V call is TRBV7-9, the J call TRBJ2-7; 7 bases fit TRBD2. The V and J ends lost 5 bases and 2 bases, in that order; junction bases with no gene match: 9. The CDR3 extends over 15 amino acids. In germline, CDR1 is SEHNR, CDR2 FQNEAQ (reference sequence). CDR3 DNA: TGTGCCAGCAGCCCCCAGTCTAGCGGCCCCTACGAGCAGTACTTC. This codes for CASSPQSSGPYEQYF. Using reference TRBV7-9 and TRBJ2-7 for the parts outside the CDR3, the full variable domain is DTGVSQNPRHKITKRGQNVTFRCDPISEHNRLYWYRQTLGQGPEFLTYFQNEAQLEKSRLLSDRFSAERPKGSFSTLEIQRTEQGDSAMYLCASSPQSSGPYEQYFGPGTRLTVT.

This rearrangement joins TRBV20-1 to TRBJ2-5; D not certain. From germline, CDR1 is DFQATT and CDR2 SNEGSKA (reference sequence). Trimming shortened V by 6 bases and J by 5 bases, and 10 bases separated the two germline ends. This CDR3 region has 11 residues. The CDR3 DNA is TGCAGTGCCAGACAAGGCGAGACCCAGTACTTC. Amino acid sequence: CSARQGETQYF.

The chain joins TRBV6-2 or TRBV6-3 to TRBJ2-5, with D uncertain. The germline V gene encodes CDR1 MNHEY and CDR2 SVGEGT. This CDR3 has 13 residues. V was shortened by 0 bases and J by 1 base, with 3 bases between the two germline ends. CDR3 DNA: TGTGCCAGCAGTTACTCCCCCCAAGAGACCCAGTACTTC. Translating gives CASSYSPQETQYF.

V and J are TRBV29-1 and TRBJ1-1, with D perhaps TRBD1 (6 bases). Trimming took off 3 bases at V and 8 bases at J, with 10 bases between the two ends. Germline CDR1 and CDR2: SQVTM and ANQGSEA. The CDR3 totals 11 residues. The CDR3 bases are TGCAGCGTTGACTGGGGGGCAGAAGCTTTCTTT. It codes for CSVDWGAEAFF.

In this sample, this clone turned up once. The rearrangement links TRBV18 to TRBJ1-1; unclear D gene. The V and J ends lost 3 bases and 4 bases respectively, with 15 bases between them. Germline V lookup: CDR1 KGHSH, CDR2 LQKENI. The CDR3 has 15 amino acids. Written as DNA, the CDR3 is TGTGCCAGCTCACCCCCCGGTGGAGAGAGCACTGAAGCTTTCTTT. Amino acids: CASSPPGGESTEAFF.

The chain is built from TRBV6-6 and TRBJ2-1, with 8 nucleotides matching TRBD1. CDR1 and CDR2 (germline): MNHNY, SVGAGI (reference sequence). This CDR3 contains 14 residues. V was pared by 6 bases and J by 7 bases, with 8 bases of the junction left unmatched. DNA for the CDR3: TGTGCCAGCAGAGCCGGGACAGGAGGGAATGAGCAGTTCTTC. Amino acid sequence: CASRAGTGGNEQFF.

This chain connects TRBV15 to TRBJ2-5; TRBD1 is a possible D gene (6 bases). This CDR3 has 15 amino acids. Trimming pared 5 bases from V and 4 bases from J, leaving 17 bases between. Germline CDR1 reads LNHNV; CDR2 reads YYDKDF (reference sequence). The CDR3 bases are TGTGCCACCAGCGAAGACAGGTCTTTTCTAGAGACCCAGTACTTC. Amino acid sequence: CATSEDRSFLETQYF.